One sample yielded the 25 T cell receptor beta chains listed below, sequenced in a study of blood T cell repertoires in COVID-19. Sequencing used immunoSEQ multiplex PCR; TCRdb keeps in-frame clones, though not all of them. The repertoire holds 130,000 to 150,000 clones, with about nine tenths as singletons. Sequences were obtained from peripheral blood. These receptors came from a human donor in a cohort sampled during active COVID-19.

The gene calls are TRBV5-1 and TRBJ1-3, with TRBD1 as a possible D gene (6 bases). Deletions cut 0 bases from V and 1 base from J, with 11 bases between. The CDR3 sequence is 16 residues long. Germline V gene sequence: CDR1 SGHRS, CDR2 YFSETQ. The CDR3 DNA follows: TGCGCCAGCAGCTTGGAGCACCAGGGGTCTGGAAACACCATATATTTT. Its translation: CASSLEHQGSGNTIYF.

The J gene is TRBJ1-1, the V gene TRBV4-3; 7 bases map to TRBD1. The CDR3 consists of 15 residues. The V and J ends lost 4 bases and 6 bases, in that order; junction bases with no gene match: 11. Germline loops: CDR1 LGHNA, CDR2 YSLEER. CDR3 protein: CASSLSAGGRAEAFF. CDR3 DNA: TGCGCCAGCAGCCTATCGGCAGGGGGAAGGGCTGAAGCTTTCTTT.

V usage is TRBV27 and J usage is TRBJ1-2, with 8 bases that match TRBD1. Germline loops: CDR1 MNHEY, CDR2 SMNVEV (reference sequence). This CDR3 spans 14 amino acids. The V and J ends lost 6 bases and 6 bases, in that order; junction bases with no gene match: 9. CDR3: CASSPRGLGNGYTF. CDR3 bases: TGTGCCAGCAGCCCCAGGGGGCTGGGAAATGGCTACACCTTC.

The chain employs TRBV18 and TRBJ2-1; 11 nucleotides line up with TRBD2. The germline V gene has CDR1 KGHSH and CDR2 LQKENI. V lost 3 bases to trimming and J lost 0 bases; unmatched junction nucleotides: 10. The CDR3 is 19 residues long. For the CDR3, the DNA is TGTGCCAGCTCACCCGAGACTAGCGGGGAGGACGACTCCTACAATGAGCAGTTCTTC. Residues: CASSPETSGEDDSYNEQFF.

The chain recombines TRBV11-1 with TRBJ2-7, with 8 bases identical to TRBD1. V shed 3 bases and J 2 bases; nucleotides not matched to a gene: 3. The CDR3 is 14 amino acids. The germline gives CDR1 SGHAT, CDR2 FQDESV (reference sequence). CDR3 DNA: TGTGCCAGCAGCTTGATGGACAGGGCCTACGAGCAGTACTTC. This encodes CASSLMDRAYEQYF.

The chain recombines TRBV7-9 with TRBJ2-1, with 9 bases lining up with TRBD1. V shed 1 base, J shed 3 bases, and the junction held 4 bases outside the gene matches. CDR1 and CDR2 (germline): SEHNR, FQNEAQ (reference sequence). This CDR3 has 16 residues. Here the CDR3 DNA reads TGTGCCAGCAGCTTAGGGGGGACAGGGAACTACAATGAGCAGTTCTTC. This gives the protein CASSLGGTGNYNEQFF.

The rearrangement links TRBV19 to TRBJ1-1; D possibly corresponds to TRBD1 (6 bases). The V and J ends lost 7 bases and 0 bases respectively, with 9 bases between them. Germline V CDR1 and CDR2: LNHDA, SQIVND (reference sequence). The CDR3 totals 13 residues. The CDR3 DNA sequence: TGTGCCAGTAATTACAGGGTGAACACTGAAGCTTTCTTT. Residues: CASNYRVNTEAFF.

The V and J genes are TRBV5-1 and TRBJ2-3; D perhaps matches TRBD1 (6 bases). V lost 1 base to trimming and J lost 3 bases, with 9 bases between them. CDR1 and CDR2 from the germline V gene are SGHRS and YFSETQ. This CDR3 is built from 14 residues. The CDR3, as DNA: TGCGCCAGCAGCTTGACAGGGCAGACAGATACGCAGTATTTT. It codes for CASSLTGQTDTQYF.

This clone was counted once. This chain links TRBV3-1 (or the pseudogene TRBV3-2) with TRBJ1-1; 9 bases match TRBD1. The ends lost 4 bases at V and 5 bases at J; junction bases unmatched: 11. CDR1 is LGHDT, CDR2 YNNKEL, per germline (reference sequence). The CDR3 totals 16 residues. CDR3 DNA sequence: TGTGCCAGCAGCCCTATACGGACAGGGGTGGGTACTGAAGCTTTCTTT. As protein: CASSPIRTGVGTEAFF.

Written as DNA, the CDR3 is TGTGCCAGCAGCGGACGACAGCTCATGAACACTGAAGCTTTCTTT. It encodes CASSGRQLMNTEAFF. The rearrangement links TRBV11-1 to TRBJ1-1; D might be TRBD1 (5 bases). From germline, CDR1 is SGHAT and CDR2 FQDESV (reference sequence). The CDR3 totals 15 residues. Between the trimmed V and J ends, which lost 5 bases and 0 bases, there was a span of 13 bases.

The J gene is TRBJ2-2, the V gene TRBV11-2, with TRBD2 matching over 15 bases. The CDR3 covers 18 residues. The germline CDR1 and CDR2 sequences are SGHAT and FQNNGV. V lost 6 bases, J lost 0 bases, and 5 bases stayed unmatched. The CDR3 spells CASRPGLAGGSNTGELFF. The CDR3 nucleotides are TGTGCCAGCAGACCGGGACTAGCGGGGGGATCGAACACCGGGGAGCTGTTTTTT. The full variable domain, in which reference TRBV11-2 and TRBJ2-2 provide the parts outside the CDR3, is EAGVAQSPRYKIIEKRQSVAFWCNPISGHATLYWYQQILGQGPKLLIQFQNNGVVDDSQLPKDRFSAERLKGVDSTLKIQPAKLEDSAVYLCASRPGLAGGSNTGELFFGEGSRLTVL.

J is TRBJ1-6 and V is TRBV11-2, with no clear D. CDR3 length: 14 residues. Germline CDR1 is SGHAT and CDR2 is FQNNGV. Deletions cut 3 bases from V and 8 bases from J, with 11 bases between. CDR3 bases: TGTGCCAGCAGCTTTTCCAATAACTATTCACCCCTCCACTTT. It encodes CASSFSNNYSPLHF.

For this clone: Other DNA sequences within the sample encode an identical CDR3. The V gene is TRBV5-1, the J gene TRBJ2-1, with a tentative D call TRBD2 (7 bases). CDR3 length: 15 amino acids. The germline gives CDR1 SGHRS, CDR2 YFSETQ. The V and J ends lost 4 bases and 4 bases respectively, with 15 bases between them. The CDR3 DNA follows: TGCGCCAGCAGCGGGGAGGGGGGGCGATACAATGAGCAGTTCTTC. Its translation is CASSGEGGRYNEQFF.

The chain carries TRBV7-2 and TRBJ1-2; D is uncertain. Per germline, CDR1 SGHTA and CDR2 FQGNSA. Trimming took off 5 bases at V and 0 bases at J, with 7 bases between the two ends. The CDR3 loop spans 13 amino acids. In DNA form, the CDR3 reads TGTGCCAGCAGCCAGACACCTAACTATGGCTACACCTTC. It encodes CASSQTPNYGYTF.

DNA of the CDR3: TGCGCCAGCAGCCAGACAGGGGGTCGAGAGTACGAGCAGTACTTC. It codes for CASSQTGGREYEQYF. This chain connects TRBV4-1 to TRBJ2-7; 9 bases match TRBD1. From germline, CDR1 is MGHRA and CDR2 YSYEKL. The CDR3 is 15 amino acids. The J segment lost 4 bases and the V segment lost 3 bases, leaving 7 bases of the junction unmatched.

This clone showed up just once. The chain links TRBV7-2 to TRBJ1-1; D uncertain. The germline V gene has CDR1 SGHTA and CDR2 FQGNSA. The CDR3 covers 14 residues. Between the trimmed V and J ends, which lost 5 bases and 1 base, there was a span of 11 bases. CDR3 region: CASSPPGRNTEAFF. The CDR3 nucleotides are TGTGCCAGCAGCCCTCCGGGAAGGAACACTGAAGCTTTCTTT.

The CDR3 sequence: CASSLARGPETQYF. The CDR3 region has the DNA TGCGCCAGCAGCTTGGCCAGGGGGCCTGAGACCCAGTACTTC. V gene TRBV5-1 combines with J gene TRBJ2-5, with 8 bases fitting TRBD1. The CDR3 consists of 14 residues. Germline V gene data show CDR1 as SGHRS and CDR2 as YFSETQ. The trim removed 0 bases at V and 5 bases at J, leaving 3 bases unmatched.

This clone was observed a single time. V is TRBV7-8 and J is TRBJ2-5; 7 bases agree with TRBD1. Germline V gene data show CDR1 as SGHVS and CDR2 as FQNEAQ. The CDR3 has 13 amino acids. J gave up 10 bases and V 3 bases, and 8 bases lay outside the gene matches. CDR3 sequence (DNA): TGTGCCAGCAGCTTCAGGGGGAGAGAAGGCCAGTACTTC. This sequence encodes CASSFRGREGQYF.

The DNA for the CDR3 is TGCGCCAGCAGCCAACCGGGACAAGTCTACAATGAGCAGTTCTTC. It codes for CASSQPGQVYNEQFF. J is TRBJ2-1 and V is TRBV4-1, with D tentatively TRBD1 (6 bases). Between the trimmed V and J ends, which lost 2 bases and 3 bases, there was a span of 11 bases. The CDR3 consists of 15 residues. Germline lookup yields CDR1 MGHRA and CDR2 YSYEKL.

The rearrangement joins TRBV10-3 to TRBJ1-6, with D unresolved. Germline V gene lookup returns CDR1 ENHRY and CDR2 SYGVKD. V was trimmed by 4 bases and J by 3 bases, leaving 7 bases between them. The CDR3 extends over 14 amino acids. CDR3 region: CAISGQIYNSPLHF. Written as DNA, the CDR3 is TGTGCCATCAGTGGGCAGATCTATAATTCACCCCTCCACTTT.

The chain combines TRBV21-1 with TRBJ1-2; TRBD1 was called by the table and not checked on the DNA. TRBV21-1 is noted as a pseudogene. The CDR3 has 13 amino acids. CDR3 loop: CASRPGQGSGYTF. DNA for the CDR3: TGTGCCAGCAGGCCGGGACAGGGATCTGGCTACACCTTC.

CDR3 sequence: CASSQAGVGSYNEQFF. The CDR3 DNA reads TGTGCCAGCAGCCAAGCCGGGGTTGGCTCCTACAATGAGCAGTTCTTC. This rearrangement joins TRBV3-1 (or the pseudogene TRBV3-2) to TRBJ2-1; possible D gene TRBD2, 5 bases. The germline gives CDR1 LGHDT, CDR2 YNNKEL (reference sequence). V lost 1 base, J lost 0 bases, and 10 bases lay in between. This CDR3 is 16 amino acids long.

The chain carries TRBV5-8 and TRBJ1-4; tentatively, D is TRBD1 (6 bases). CDR1 is SGHTS and CDR2 is YDEGEE in the germline V gene. The length of the CDR3 is 12 residues. The ends were cut back, 9 bases at V and 8 bases at J, with 14 bases in the middle. The DNA for the CDR3 is TGTGCCACCAGGGGCTTTAACGAAAAACTGTTTTTT. Amino acids: CATRGFNEKLFF.

This clone was observed once. V is TRBV10-3 and J is TRBJ1-3; unclear D gene. CDR1 ENHRY and CDR2 SYGVKD come from the germline V gene. This CDR3 has 15 amino acids. V was trimmed by 3 bases and J by 4 bases, leaving 13 bases between them. The CDR3 protein is CAISDTEVSGNTIYF. The CDR3, as DNA: TGTGCCATCAGTGACACTGAAGTTTCCGGAAACACCATATATTTT.

Details on this clone: Other DNA variants within this sample encode the same CDR3. The V and J genes are TRBV5-1 and TRBJ2-2; TRBD1 matches at 8 bases. Trimming took 4 bases from V and 2 from J; bases not matched to a gene: 4. Looked up from germline, CDR1 is SGHRS and CDR2 is YFSETQ. The CDR3 has 15 residues. In DNA form, the CDR3 reads TGCGCCAGCAGCCTGACAGGGGCCAACACCGGGGAGCTGTTTTTT. Residues: CASSLTGANTGELFF.